Shown below are 31 T cell receptor beta chains from a single sample sequenced in a study of beta chain features in type 1 diabetes (dated by TCRdb to 2016 to 2019). Study-wide findings and limitations: In all four CD4+ subsets, TCRB CDR3 length was moderately but significantly shorter in type 1 diabetes patients.

Antigen specificity for these receptors is unknown. Library method: the immunoSEQ multiplex PCR assay. The entire amount of isolated RNA was reverse transcribed using the High Capacity cDNA Reverse Transcription Kit, so the sequenced TCRB transcripts were expressed ones. TCRdb holds this immuneACCESS table with in-frame rearrangements only. Some clones are missing; in checked studies, unresolved V genes explain under half, and the rest has no known cause. The sample table records 400,000 or so clones; around 9.6% of these occur just once. Together, the top ten hold about 0.6% of the sample. Sequenced sample: central memory CD4+ T cells from blood. The receptors originated from a man aged 30 to 45 with type 1 diabetes.

This clone has just a few counts. The sample contains more than one DNA sequence encoding this CDR3. V and J are TRBV5-4 and TRBJ2-3, with unresolved D. The V gene lost 0 bases and the J gene lost 2 bases, with 4 bases spanning the gap. Germline loops: CDR1 SGHNT, CDR2 YYREEE (reference sequence). The CDR3 consists of 13 residues. CDR3 bases: TGTGCCAGCAGCTTGGGGTACACAGATACGCAGTATTTT. It codes for CASSLGYTDTQYF.

This clone was seen more than once but under ten times. The rearrangement uses TRBV28 and TRBJ2-5; D is possibly TRBD2 (6 bases). There are 16 residues in the CDR3. With 1 base removed from V and 4 bases from J, the gap between germline ends came to 16 bases. Germline CDR1 is MDHEN and CDR2 is SYDVKM. CDR3 sequence: CASSLYSGERGETQYF. DNA for the CDR3: TGTGCCAGCAGTTTATATTCGGGGGAACGTGGAGAGACCCAGTACTTC.

This clone was detected a few times. The chain links TRBV6-1 to TRBJ1-1; 12 bases align to TRBD1. V lost 3 bases to trimming and J lost 7 bases; unmatched junction nucleotides: 18. CDR1 is MNHNS, CDR2 SASEGT, per germline. This CDR3 is 19 amino acids long. CDR3 DNA: TGTGCCAGCAGTGACCTGGCCGAGGGGACAGGGGGCGCGTTCGGTGAAGCTTTCTTT. This gives the protein CASSDLAEGTGGAFGEAFF.

The genes are TRBV28 and TRBJ1-4, with 10 bases aligning to TRBD1. Germline trimming cut 7 bases from V and 7 bases from J; bases unmatched to any gene: 6. This CDR3 has 14 residues. CDR1 MDHEN and CDR2 SYDVKM come from the germline V gene. The CDR3 coding sequence is TGTGCCAGCATCCCGGGACAGGGGTTTGAAAAACTGTTTTTT. This codes for CASIPGQGFEKLFF.

CDR3 protein: CASSRLADSYEQYF. The CDR3 DNA reads TGTGCCAGCAGCCGACTAGCGGACTCCTACGAGCAGTACTTC. The V gene is TRBV9, the J gene TRBJ2-7; TRBD2 agrees at 9 bases. Germline lookup yields CDR1 SGDLS and CDR2 YYNGEE. CDR3 length: 14 residues. Losses at the gene ends were 4 bases for V and 0 bases for J; bases not matched to a gene: 2. The full variable domain, its missing parts supplied by reference TRBV9 and TRBJ2-7, is DSGVTQTPKHLITATGQRVTLRCSPRSGDLSVYWYQQSLDQGLQFLIQYYNGEERAKGNILERFSAQQFPDLHSELNLSSLELGDSALYFCASSRLADSYEQYFGPGTRLTVT.

Notes on this clone: This CDR3 is also generated by other DNA sequences in the sample. The V gene is TRBV27, the J gene TRBJ1-1; no reliable D call. The CDR3 runs to 13 residues. Deletions cut 5 bases from V and 1 base from J, with 8 bases between. CDR1 is MNHEY and CDR2 is SMNVEV in the germline V gene (reference sequence). CDR3 in amino acids: CASSRLGNTEAFF. DNA for the CDR3: TGTGCCAGCAGTAGACTGGGGAACACTGAAGCTTTCTTT.

This clone has ten or more counts. This chain links TRBV11-1 with TRBJ2-1, with D possibly TRBD2 on 5 matching bases. V shed 4 bases and J shed 8 bases, with 15 bases lying between them. CDR1 is SGHAT, CDR2 FQDESV, per germline (reference sequence). This CDR3 has 14 residues. The CDR3 DNA reads TGTGCCAGCAGCTCTGACCCGGGGATCTATGAGCAGTTCTTC. It encodes CASSSDPGIYEQFF.

The rearrangement joins TRBV5-1 to TRBJ2-3; TRBD2 matches at 13 bases. V shed 0 bases, J shed 4 bases, and the junction held 11 bases outside the gene matches. The CDR3 runs 19 residues. Germline CDR1 is SGHRS and CDR2 is YFSETQ. The CDR3 protein is CASSLGLAGGRLAADTQYF. The CDR3 DNA reads TGCGCCAGCAGCTTGGGACTAGCGGGAGGCCGGTTGGCTGCAGATACGCAGTATTTT.

This clone was counted many times. This sequence joins TRBV9 and TRBJ2-3, with a weak D call TRBD2 (5 bases). V dropped 3 bases and J dropped 0 bases, with 20 bases sitting between them. In germline, CDR1 is SGDLS, CDR2 YYNGEE. This CDR3 is built from 18 residues. CDR3 sequence: CASSGPLGRGTSTDTQYF. DNA of the CDR3: TGTGCCAGCAGCGGTCCCTTGGGGAGAGGAACTAGCACAGATACGCAGTATTTT.

The chain carries TRBV6-1 and TRBJ2-1, with TRBD2 identical over 8 bases. CDR1 is MNHNS and CDR2 is SASEGT in the germline V gene. The V gene end was trimmed by 1 base and the J gene end by 2 bases; junction bases not matched to a gene: 1. CDR3 length equals 15 residues. CDR3 sequence reads: CASSEERETYNEQFF. The CDR3 nucleotides are TGTGCCAGCAGTGAAGAGCGGGAGACCTACAATGAGCAGTTCTTC.

This clone was detected a few times. The rearrangement uses TRBV5-4 and TRBJ1-1, with TRBD1 matching over 9 bases. The CDR3 is 17 amino acids. J was trimmed by 0 bases and V by 6 bases; bases with no gene match: 12. The germline V gene encodes CDR1 SGHNT and CDR2 YYREEE (reference sequence). CDR3 DNA: TGTGCCAGCAACCCACCCGGGACAGGGAGCGTGAACACTGAAGCTTTCTTT. Translating it yields CASNPPGTGSVNTEAFF.

This clone was seen repeatedly, ten times or more. V usage is TRBV5-4 and J usage is TRBJ2-7, with a weak D call TRBD1 (6 bases). Germline V gene data show CDR1 as SGHNT and CDR2 as YYREEE (reference sequence). Trimming removed 3 bases at V and 3 bases at J, with 13 bases between. CDR3 size: 14 residues. Written as DNA, the CDR3 is TGTGCCAGCAGCTATACAGGGTACAACTACGAGCAGTACTTC. It translates to CASSYTGYNYEQYF. The complete variable domain, with remaining parts taken from reference TRBV5-4 and TRBJ2-7, reads ETGVTQSPTHLIKTRGQQVTLRCSSQSGHNTVSWYQQALGQGPQFIFQYYREEENGRGNFPPRFSGLQFPNYSSELNVNALELDDSALYLCASSYTGYNYEQYFGPGTRLTVT.

The genes are TRBV7-7 and TRBJ2-3; D gene unclear. Germline CDR1 and CDR2: SSHAT and FNYEAQ (reference sequence). The CDR3 contains 14 residues. V was clipped by 5 bases and J by 0 bases, with 9 bases between them. CDR3 in amino acids: CASSQTMSTDTQYF. DNA of the CDR3: TGTGCCAGCAGCCAAACCATGAGCACAGATACGCAGTATTTT.

This clone turned up a few times. It differs at one base from a far larger clone, so likely a read error. The chain uses TRBV7-6 and TRBJ2-3; 7 nucleotides agree with TRBD1. The CDR3 is 18 amino acids. V gave up 2 bases and J gave up 0 bases; unmatched junction bases: 11. The V gene's germline CDR1 is SGHVS and CDR2 FNYEAQ. The CDR3 DNA is TGTGCCAGCAGCTTAAGAGTGTACAGGGGCCGTAGCACAGATACGCAGTATTTT. This encodes CASSLRVYRGRSTDTQYF.

The V and J genes are TRBV4-2 and TRBJ1-1; TRBD1 aligns across 9 bases. Germline V gene data show CDR1 as LGHNA and CDR2 as YNFKEQ. The V segment lost 2 bases and the J segment 3 bases; nucleotides outside the gene matches: 19. The length of the CDR3 is 20 residues. This CDR3 reads CASSQLFPSRDRAYHTEAFF. The CDR3 DNA reads TGTGCCAGCAGCCAACTTTTTCCCTCCCGGGACAGGGCATATCACACTGAAGCTTTCTTT.

This clone turned up a few times. This chain links TRBV6-5 with TRBJ2-1; 10 nucleotides match TRBD1. This CDR3 comprises 15 residues. Germline V gene lookup returns CDR1 MNHEY and CDR2 SVGAGI. Trimming at V came to 4 bases and at J to 7 bases, leaving 7 bases not matched to a gene. CDR3 in DNA: TGTGCCAGCAGTTCCGACAGGGGGCGCAAGAATGAGCAGTTCTTC. Translated, it gives CASSSDRGRKNEQFF.

V gene TRBV9 combines with J gene TRBJ2-1; TRBD2 agrees at 10 bases. Germline-derived CDR1 and CDR2 are SGDLS and YYNGEE. The CDR3 has 16 amino acids. The V segment lost 3 bases and the J segment 4 bases; nucleotides outside the gene matches: 7. The CDR3 sequence is CASSALTSGDYNEQFF. DNA of the CDR3: TGTGCCAGCAGCGCCCTAACTAGCGGGGATTACAATGAGCAGTTCTTC.

This clone was counted only a few times. This chain links TRBV28 with TRBJ2-6; the D is unclear. The CDR3 spans 16 residues. V lost 4 bases and J 0 bases, leaving 10 bases between the germline ends. The V gene's germline CDR1 is MDHEN and CDR2 SYDVKM. The CDR3, as DNA: TGTGCCAGCAGTTCCCAACTGAGCTCTGGGGCCAACGTCCTGACTTTC. The encoded protein is CASSSQLSSGANVLTF.

About this clone itself: At the DNA level, this CDR3 is encoded by other sequences in the same sample as well. V and J are TRBV28 and TRBJ2-3, with D tentatively TRBD1 or TRBD2 (6 bases each). V lost 4 bases and J lost 6, with 14 bases in between. Germline CDR1 reads MDHEN; CDR2 reads SYDVKM. The CDR3 length is 14 residues. The CDR3 spells CASSSTRGVDTQYF. Written as DNA, the CDR3 is TGTGCCAGCAGTTCTACGAGGGGGGTGGATACGCAGTATTTT.

This clone came up a few times. V usage is TRBV7-2 and J usage is TRBJ2-1; D may be TRBD2 (5 bases). There are 16 residues in the CDR3. Germline V lookup: CDR1 SGHTA, CDR2 FQGNSA. V lost 2 bases and J 7 bases, leaving 18 bases between the germline ends. In nucleotides, the CDR3 is TGTGCCAGCAGCTTATCCCCCGAGGGAGTATTGAATGAGCAGTTCTTC. The encoded protein is CASSLSPEGVLNEQFF. The full variable domain, rest sourced from reference TRBV7-2 and TRBJ2-1, is GAGVSQSPSNKVTEKGKDVELRCDPISGHTALYWYRQSLGQGLEFLIYFQGNSAPDKSGLPSDRFSAERTGGSVSTLTIQRTQQEDSAVYLCASSLSPEGVLNEQFFGPGTRLTVL.

With regard to this clone: With a much larger clone just one base away, this may be a read error. The rearrangement joins TRBV7-2 to TRBJ2-3; unclear D gene. The CDR3 length is 11 residues. V was trimmed by 3 bases and J by 4 bases, leaving 2 bases between them. CDR1 and CDR2 (germline): SGHTA, FQGNSA. The CDR3 reads CASSLSDTQYF. CDR3 bases: TGTGCCAGCAGCTTGTCAGATACGCAGTATTTT.

In the case of this clone: At one of its ends the junction is not consistent with the germline gene, which may arise from a read error. The chain has TRBV7-7 and TRBJ1-1, with 8 bases that match TRBD1. Per germline, CDR1 SSHAT and CDR2 FNYEAQ (reference sequence). This CDR3 has 13 residues. The CDR3 protein is CASSQSQGAKTFF. In nucleotides, the CDR3 is TGTGCTAGCAGCCAATCTCAGGGGGCGAAAACTTTCTTT.

This clone was counted at least ten times. The chain combines TRBV9 with TRBJ1-1; D call uncertain. CDR1 is SGDLS, CDR2 YYNGEE, per germline. CDR3 size: 16 residues. V lost 0 bases, J lost 1 base, and 13 bases lay in between. CDR3 in amino acids: CASSVGIWGSNTEAFF. The CDR3 nucleotides read TGTGCCAGCAGCGTAGGGATCTGGGGATCGAACACTGAAGCTTTCTTT.

This clone has more than one count but fewer than ten. This chain joins TRBV7-9 and TRBJ2-7; 7 bases align to TRBD1. This CDR3 is 13 amino acids long. Germline values: CDR1 SEHNR, CDR2 FQNEAQ (reference sequence). J lost 3 bases, V lost 5 bases, and 4 bases had no gene match. This CDR3 is CASSNRGYYEQYF. CDR3 sequence (DNA): TGTGCCAGCAGCAACAGGGGATACTACGAGCAGTACTTC. The variable domain in full, with the rest retrieved from reference TRBV7-9 and TRBJ2-7, is DTGVSQNPRHKITKRGQNVTFRCDPISEHNRLYWYRQTLGQGPEFLTYFQNEAQLEKSRLLSDRFSAERPKGSFSTLEIQRTEQGDSAMYLCASSNRGYYEQYFGPGTRLTVT.

This clone was detected a few times. The chain recombines TRBV6-4 with TRBJ1-1; 10 nucleotides line up with TRBD1. J gave up 1 base and V 7 bases, and 6 bases lay outside the gene matches. Looked up from germline, CDR1 is MRHNA and CDR2 is SNTAGT. The CDR3 consists of 15 residues. The CDR3 DNA sequence: TGTGCCAGCATGGACAGGGGGTCAGGGAACACTGAAGCTTTCTTT. Its translation is CASMDRGSGNTEAFF.

V is TRBV7-2 and J is TRBJ1-1; D perhaps matches TRBD1 (6 bases). Trimming took 11 bases from V and 1 from J, leaving 14 bases between them. Germline V gene lookup returns CDR1 SGHTA and CDR2 FQGNSA. CDR3 length: 13 amino acids. CDR3 bases: TGTGCCCGGGGGGGGCTCCCGAACACTGAAGCTTTCTTT. Amino acids: CARGGLPNTEAFF. Combining the CDR3 with reference TRBV7-2 and TRBJ1-1 gives the whole variable domain GAGVSQSPSNKVTEKGKDVELRCDPISGHTALYWYRQSLGQGLEFLIYFQGNSAPDKSGLPSDRFSAERTGGSVSTLTIQRTQQEDSAVYLCARGGLPNTEAFFGQGTRLTVV.

This chain uses TRBV29-1 with TRBJ1-3; D gene uncertain. The germline CDR1 and CDR2 sequences are SQVTM and ANQGSEA. Trimming pared 4 bases from V and 1 base from J, leaving 11 bases between. This CDR3 has 14 amino acids. The CDR3 sequence is CSVVGGESGNTIYF. The DNA for the CDR3 is TGCAGCGTTGTAGGCGGGGAATCTGGAAACACCATATATTTT.

This clone was seen only a few times. This chain connects TRBV5-1 to TRBJ1-1, with a weak D call TRBD1 (5 bases). Germline-derived CDR1 and CDR2 are SGHRS and YFSETQ. V was shortened by 0 bases and J by 1 base, with 10 bases between the two germline ends. The CDR3 loop spans 15 amino acids. CDR3 loop: CASSLALGGNTEAFF. CDR3 DNA sequence: TGCGCCAGCAGCTTGGCCCTCGGGGGGAACACTGAAGCTTTCTTT.

The chain combines TRBV7-9 with TRBJ1-1; a weak D match, TRBD1 (5 bases). The length of the CDR3 is 13 residues. Trimming shortened V by 1 base and J by 4 bases, and 7 bases separated the two germline ends. CDR1 and CDR2 from the germline V gene are SEHNR and FQNEAQ (reference sequence). CDR3 protein: CASSLVTGTEAFF. In DNA form, the CDR3 reads TGTGCCAGCAGCTTAGTAACAGGCACTGAAGCTTTCTTT.

With respect to this clone: A much larger clone is a single base away; this may be a read error. The chain carries TRBV7-8 and TRBJ2-3; D is uncertain. V lost 4 bases and J 2 bases, leaving 7 bases between the germline ends. This CDR3 is built from 13 residues. The germline CDR1 and CDR2 sequences are SGHVS and FQNEAQ. The chain's CDR3 is CASSSVYTDTQYF. DNA of the CDR3: TGTGCCAGCAGCTCCGTCTACACAGATACGCAGTATTTT.

The chain joins TRBV19 to TRBJ1-1, with a possible D match to TRBD1 (5 bases). The germline V and J ends were trimmed by 3 bases and 3 bases, with 8 bases remaining between them. This CDR3 is 13 amino acids long. The germline V gene encodes CDR1 LNHDA and CDR2 SQIVND (reference sequence). Here the CDR3 DNA reads TGTGCCAGTAGTATCGCAGGGTACACTGAAGCTTTCTTT. It translates to CASSIAGYTEAFF. The variable domain in full, with the rest retrieved from reference TRBV19 and TRBJ1-1, is DGGITQSPKYLFRKEGQNVTLSCEQNLNHDAMYWYRQDPGQGLRLIYYSQIVNDFQKGDIAEGYSVSREKKESFPLTVTSAQKNPTAFYLCASSIAGYTEAFFGQGTRLTVV.